What follows describes a single T cell receptor beta chain. The junction departs from germline at one end; a sequencing error may be responsible. These data come from a study of beta chain features in type 1 diabetes. About the research overall: Patients looked much like healthy donors when it came to age, gender and cell yields.

Germline loops: CDR1 MNHNY, CDR2 SVGAGI (reference sequence). The CDR3 covers 12 residues. Expressed TCRB transcripts got sequenced, as all isolated RNA was reverse transcribed. The protocol was immunoSEQ multiplex PCR, while the TCRdb copy is restricted to in-frame clones and leaves out a portion. The sample consists of about 320,000 clones, around 15% of them appearing once. The TCR comes from a man under 40 in good health. The sample taken for sequencing was central memory CD4+ T cells from blood. This sequence joins TRBV6-6 and TRBJ2-1, with D unclear. Written as DNA, the CDR3 is TGTGCCATCAGTTGGAGTGGAAATGAGCAGTTCTTC. Translation: CAISWSGNEQFF.